The present entry profiles one T cell receptor beta chain with its context. Its specificity is unknown. Between the trimmed V and J ends, which lost 5 bases and 7 bases, there was a span of 11 bases. Per germline, CDR1 SEHNR and CDR2 FQNEAQ (reference sequence). The CDR3 consists of 12 residues. This entry belongs to a study of shared clonotypes between healthy human individuals. General observations from the study: Non-shared clonotypes were found to have lower generation probabilities than the clonotypes that were shared by all four of the sorted-subset donors.

TCRdb keeps only in-frame clones here, not all; method: immunoSEQ multiplex PCR. The sample carries around 2.1 million clones, roughly 91% recorded once. Selected positively for CCR7 and CD45RO-negative, naive CD8 cells excluded terminally differentiated effector memory CD45RA+ cells. The chain links TRBV7-9 to TRBJ1-2; weak D call: TRBD1 (6 bases). Sequencing used naive CD8+ T cells from PBMCs. The receptor was isolated from a man aged 18 to 30 in good health. Some clones in this sample may be carry-over from other donors' samples. This chain's CDR3 is CASSPVGGGYTF. CDR3 bases: TGTGCCAGCAGCCCAGTAGGGGGTGGCTACACCTTC.